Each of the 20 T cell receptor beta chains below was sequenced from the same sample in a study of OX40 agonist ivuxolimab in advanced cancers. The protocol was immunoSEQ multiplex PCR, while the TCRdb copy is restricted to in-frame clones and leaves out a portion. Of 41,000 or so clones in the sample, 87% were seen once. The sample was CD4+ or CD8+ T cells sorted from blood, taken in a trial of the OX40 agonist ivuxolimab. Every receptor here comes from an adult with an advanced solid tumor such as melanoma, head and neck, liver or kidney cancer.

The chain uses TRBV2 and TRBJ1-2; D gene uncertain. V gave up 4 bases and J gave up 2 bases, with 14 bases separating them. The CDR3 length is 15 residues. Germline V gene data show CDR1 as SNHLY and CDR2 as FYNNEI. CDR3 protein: CASSVGGLKNYGYTF. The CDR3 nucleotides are TGTGCCAGCAGTGTAGGAGGACTTAAGAACTATGGCTACACCTTC.

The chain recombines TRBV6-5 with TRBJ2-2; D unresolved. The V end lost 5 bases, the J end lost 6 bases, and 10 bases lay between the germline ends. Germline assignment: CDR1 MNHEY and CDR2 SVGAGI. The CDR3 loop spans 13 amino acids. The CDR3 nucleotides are TGTGCCAGCAGTACGGAATTGGCCGGGGAGCTGTTTTTT. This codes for CASSTELAGELFF.

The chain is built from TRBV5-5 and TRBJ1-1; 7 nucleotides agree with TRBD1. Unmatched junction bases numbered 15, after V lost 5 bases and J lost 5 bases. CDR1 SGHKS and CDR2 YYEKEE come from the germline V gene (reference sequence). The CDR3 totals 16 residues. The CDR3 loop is CASSRTGGYVRTEAFF. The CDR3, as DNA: TGTGCCAGCAGTAGGACAGGTGGATATGTGCGGACTGAAGCTTTCTTT.

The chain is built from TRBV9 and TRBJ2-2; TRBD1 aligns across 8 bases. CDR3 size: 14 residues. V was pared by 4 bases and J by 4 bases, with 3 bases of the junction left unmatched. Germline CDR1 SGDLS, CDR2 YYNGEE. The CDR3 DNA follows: TGTGCCAGCAGCAAGACAGGGGCCACCGGGGAGCTGTTTTTT. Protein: CASSKTGATGELFF.

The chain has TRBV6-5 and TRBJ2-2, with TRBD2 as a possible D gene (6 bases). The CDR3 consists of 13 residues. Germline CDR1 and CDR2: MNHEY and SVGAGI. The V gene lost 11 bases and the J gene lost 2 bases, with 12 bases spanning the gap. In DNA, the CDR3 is TGTGCCGCCGAGCGGGCCAACACCGGGGAGCTGTTTTTT. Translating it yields CAAERANTGELFF.

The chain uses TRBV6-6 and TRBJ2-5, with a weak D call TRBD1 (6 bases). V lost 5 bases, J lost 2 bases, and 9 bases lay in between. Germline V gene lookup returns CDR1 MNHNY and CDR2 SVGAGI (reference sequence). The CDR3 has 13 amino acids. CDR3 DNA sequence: TGTGCCAGCAGTCGACAGGCACAAGAGACCCAGTACTTC. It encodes CASSRQAQETQYF.

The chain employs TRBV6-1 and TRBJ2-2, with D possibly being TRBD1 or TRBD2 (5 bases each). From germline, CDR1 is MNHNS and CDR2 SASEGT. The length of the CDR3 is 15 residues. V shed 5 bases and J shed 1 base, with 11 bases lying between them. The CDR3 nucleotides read TGTGCCAGCAGTTGGGGACGGCAGAACACCGGGGAGCTGTTTTTT. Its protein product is CASSWGRQNTGELFF.

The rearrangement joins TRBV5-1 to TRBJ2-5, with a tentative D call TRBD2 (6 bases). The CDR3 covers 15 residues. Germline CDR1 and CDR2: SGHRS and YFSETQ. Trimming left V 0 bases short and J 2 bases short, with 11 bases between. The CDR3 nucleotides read TGCGCCAGCAGCTTGGAGGGGACTCTACAAGAGACCCAGTACTTC. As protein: CASSLEGTLQETQYF.

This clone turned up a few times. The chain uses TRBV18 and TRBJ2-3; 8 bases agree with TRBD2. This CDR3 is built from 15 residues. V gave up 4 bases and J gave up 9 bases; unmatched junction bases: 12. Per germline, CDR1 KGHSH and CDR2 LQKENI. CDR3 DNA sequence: TGTGCCAGCTCACATACCCATGAGCGGGAGAGGACGCAGTATTTT. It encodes CASSHTHERERTQYF.

CDR3 DNA sequence: TGCGCCAGCAGCCAAGATCGGGATAGACCCTACGAGCAGTACTTC. Translation gives CASSQDRDRPYEQYF. The rearrangement links TRBV4-3 to TRBJ2-7, with a possible D match to TRBD2 (5 bases). V dropped 0 bases and J dropped 2 bases, with 11 bases sitting between them. Germline assignment: CDR1 LGHNA and CDR2 YSLEER. The CDR3 runs 15 residues.

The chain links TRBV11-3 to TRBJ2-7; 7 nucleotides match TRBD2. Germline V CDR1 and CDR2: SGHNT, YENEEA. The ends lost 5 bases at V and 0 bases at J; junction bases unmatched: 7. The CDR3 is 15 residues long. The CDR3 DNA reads TGTGCCAGCAGCGGGGGGGGATGGAGCTCCTACGAGCAGTACTTC. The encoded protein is CASSGGGWSSYEQYF. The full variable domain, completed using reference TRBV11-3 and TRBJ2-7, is EAGVVQSPRYKIIEKKQPVAFWCNPISGHNTLYWYLQNLGQGPELLIRYENEEAVDDSQLPKDRFSAERLKGVDSTLKIQPAELGDSAVYLCASSGGGWSSYEQYFGPGTRLTVT.

The CDR3 DNA follows: TGTGCCAGCAGCCAAGACTGGGCAACGGAGTTGCAAGAGACCCAGTACTTC. This gives the protein CASSQDWATELQETQYF. This sequence joins TRBV4-2 and TRBJ2-5; D uncertain. The CDR3 loop spans 17 amino acids. V shed 0 bases and J shed 2 bases, with 16 bases lying between them. Germline V gene data show CDR1 as LGHNA and CDR2 as YNFKEQ.

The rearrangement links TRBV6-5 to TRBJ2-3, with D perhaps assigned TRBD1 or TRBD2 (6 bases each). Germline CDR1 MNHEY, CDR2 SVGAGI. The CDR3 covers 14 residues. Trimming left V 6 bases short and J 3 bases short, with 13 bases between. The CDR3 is CASSPVGGTDTQYF. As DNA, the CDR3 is TGTGCCAGCAGCCCGGTAGGGGGGACAGATACGCAGTATTTT.

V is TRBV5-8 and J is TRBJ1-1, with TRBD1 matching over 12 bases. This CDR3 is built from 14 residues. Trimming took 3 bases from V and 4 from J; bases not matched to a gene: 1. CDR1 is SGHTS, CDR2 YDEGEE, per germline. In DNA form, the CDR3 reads TGTGCCAGCAGCTGGGACAGGGGGCTCACTGAAGCTTTCTTT. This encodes CASSWDRGLTEAFF.

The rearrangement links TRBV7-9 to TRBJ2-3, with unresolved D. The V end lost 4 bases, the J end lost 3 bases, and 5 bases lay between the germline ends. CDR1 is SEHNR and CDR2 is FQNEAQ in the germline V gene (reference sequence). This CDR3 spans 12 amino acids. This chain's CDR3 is CASSSRTDTQYF. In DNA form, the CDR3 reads TGTGCCAGCAGCTCTAGAACAGATACGCAGTATTTT.

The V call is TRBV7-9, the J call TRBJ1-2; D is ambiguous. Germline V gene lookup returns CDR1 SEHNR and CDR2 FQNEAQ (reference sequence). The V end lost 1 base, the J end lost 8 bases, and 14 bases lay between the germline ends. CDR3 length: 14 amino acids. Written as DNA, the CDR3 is TGTGCCAGCAGCTTAGACTTATTGGGGAGCGGCTACACCTTC. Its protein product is CASSLDLLGSGYTF.

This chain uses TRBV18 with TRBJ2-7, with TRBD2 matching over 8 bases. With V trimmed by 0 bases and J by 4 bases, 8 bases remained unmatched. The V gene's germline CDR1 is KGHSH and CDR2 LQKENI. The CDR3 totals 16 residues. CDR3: CASSPPSAGAQYEQYF. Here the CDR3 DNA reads TGTGCCAGCTCACCACCATCAGCGGGAGCCCAGTACGAGCAGTACTTC.

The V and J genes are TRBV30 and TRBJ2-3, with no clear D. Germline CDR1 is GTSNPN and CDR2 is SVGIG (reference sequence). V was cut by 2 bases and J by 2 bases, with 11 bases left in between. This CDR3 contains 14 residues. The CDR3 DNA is TGTGCCTGGAGTACCCCTGGGTTCACAGATACGCAGTATTTT. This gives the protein CAWSTPGFTDTQYF.

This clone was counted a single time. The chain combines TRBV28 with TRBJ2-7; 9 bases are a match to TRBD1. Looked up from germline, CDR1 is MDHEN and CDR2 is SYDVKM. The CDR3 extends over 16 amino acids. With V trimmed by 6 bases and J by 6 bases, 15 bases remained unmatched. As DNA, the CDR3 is TGTGCCAGCAGCACAGGGGGCGAGATTAAAAGTAGCGAGCAGTACTTC. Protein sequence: CASSTGGEIKSSEQYF.

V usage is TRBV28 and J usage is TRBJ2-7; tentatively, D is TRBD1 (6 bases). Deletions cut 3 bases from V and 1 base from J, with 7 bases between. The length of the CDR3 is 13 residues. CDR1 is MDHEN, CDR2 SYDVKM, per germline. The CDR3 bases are TGTGCCAGCAGTTTCAGGGGTTCCTACGAGCAGTACTTC. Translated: CASSFRGSYEQYF. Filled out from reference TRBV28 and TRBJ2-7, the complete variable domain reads DVKVTQSSRYLVKRTGEKVFLECVQDMDHENMFWYRQDPGLGLRLIYFSYDVKMKEKGDIPEGYSVSREKKERFSLILESASTNQTSMYLCASSFRGSYEQYFGPGTRLTVT.